The 24 T cell receptor beta chains below were found in one sample sequenced in a study of identical twins. TCRdb reanalysed the 5' RACE reads using MiXCR and keeps one entry per CDR3 protein. Among fewer than 550,000 distinct CDR3 sequences listed, roughly 15% were seen once. These data were also reused for a study on yellow fever vaccine responses in identical twins.

The specimen was CD4+ T cells sorted from blood. These receptors originate from a woman under 30 in good health.

This clonotype was recorded a few times. The rearrangement uses TRBV7-2 and TRBJ2-3; TRBD2 aligns across 10 bases. Looked up from germline, CDR1 is SGHTA and CDR2 is FQGNSA. CDR3 size: 17 residues. V shed 4 bases, J shed 0 bases, and the junction held 7 bases outside the gene matches. CDR3 protein: CASSYSGLAVSTDTQYF. CDR3 in DNA: TGTGCCAGCAGCTATAGCGGACTAGCGGTGAGCACAGATACGCAGTATTTT. The full variable domain, with the rest looked up from reference TRBV7-2 and TRBJ2-3, is GAGVSQSPSNKVTEKGKDVELRCDPISGHTALYWYRQSLGQGLEFLIYFQGNSAPDKSGLPSDRFSAERTGGSVSTLTIQRTQQEDSAVYLCASSYSGLAVSTDTQYFGPGTRLTVL.

V and J are TRBV20-1 and TRBJ2-1; 11 bases agree with TRBD2. V was clipped by 5 bases and J by 12 bases; unmatched bases: 15. CDR3 length: 15 residues. Germline V gene data show CDR1 as DFQATT and CDR2 as SNEGSKA (reference sequence). CDR3 DNA sequence: TGCAGTGCTGATCCCCTCGGGACTAGCGGTGTGGGGCAGTTCTTC. Protein product: CSADPLGTSGVGQFF.

This clonotype has a single count. V gene TRBV5-5 combines with J gene TRBJ2-1; D is undetermined. Trimming shortened V by 1 base and J by 8 bases, and 7 bases separated the two germline ends. CDR3 length: 12 residues. Per germline, CDR1 SGHKS and CDR2 YYEKEE (reference sequence). The CDR3 is CASSLMGYEQFF. The CDR3 DNA follows: TGTGCCAGCAGCTTGATGGGTTATGAGCAGTTCTTC.

This rearrangement joins TRBV20-1 to TRBJ2-3; maybe TRBD2 (5 bases). Germline CDR1 is DFQATT and CDR2 is SNEGSKA (reference sequence). Trimming left V 3 bases short and J 6 bases short, with 16 bases between. The CDR3 has 14 amino acids. The CDR3 is CSASRTVNFDTQYF. The CDR3 nucleotides are TGCAGTGCTAGCCGGACTGTAAACTTCGATACGCAGTATTTT.

This chain joins TRBV11-1 and TRBJ2-7; 10 positions agree with TRBD2. The germline gives CDR1 SGHAT, CDR2 FQDESV (reference sequence). The CDR3 runs to 19 residues. V shed 6 bases and J 0 bases; nucleotides not matched to a gene: 17. CDR3 amino acids: CASRPTGTSASVSSYEQYF. DNA for the CDR3: TGTGCCAGCAGGCCAACCGGGACTAGCGCCTCTGTAAGCTCCTACGAGCAGTACTTC.

This clonotype was seen ten or more times. The V gene is TRBV12-3 or TRBV12-4, the J gene TRBJ2-1, with D unclear. The germline V and J ends were trimmed by 2 bases and 6 bases, with 14 bases remaining between them. The CDR3 runs 15 residues. CDR3 residues: CASSLKPVISNEQFF. The CDR3 nucleotides read TGTGCCAGCAGTTTAAAACCCGTAATATCCAATGAGCAGTTCTTC.

The gene calls are TRBV20-1 and TRBJ2-6, with D maybe TRBD2 (5 bases). Trimming took 1 base from V and 0 from J, leaving 13 bases between them. This CDR3 has 17 residues. CDR1 and CDR2 from the germline V gene are DFQATT and SNEGSKA (reference sequence). Written as DNA, the CDR3 is TGCAGTGCTAGAGGTGGTAGCGTTTACTCTGGGGCCAACGTCCTGACTTTC. This sequence encodes CSARGGSVYSGANVLTF.

The V call is TRBV5-5, the J call TRBJ2-5; TRBD1 matches 8 bases. Germline V lookup: CDR1 SGHKS, CDR2 YYEKEE (reference sequence). The CDR3 totals 14 residues. J was trimmed by 4 bases and V by 7 bases; bases with no gene match: 9. The CDR3 loop reads CASCRQGRLETQYF. The CDR3 DNA reads TGTGCCAGCTGCCGACAGGGGCGTTTAGAGACCCAGTACTTC.

The chain carries TRBV12-3 or TRBV12-4 and TRBJ2-1; tentatively, D is TRBD1 (6 bases). Trimming pared 5 bases from V and 11 bases from J, leaving 19 bases between. The CDR3 has 14 residues. The CDR3 nucleotides are TGTGCCAGCAGTCCGGAGAAGGGACACCCTAAGCAGTTCTTC. Protein product: CASSPEKGHPKQFF.

V and J are TRBV11-2 and TRBJ2-1, with TRBD2 identical over 9 bases. The CDR3 runs 15 residues. Germline V CDR1 and CDR2: SGHAT, FQNNGV. J gave up 8 bases and V 3 bases, and 8 bases lay outside the gene matches. Written as DNA, the CDR3 is TGTGCCAGCAGCTTGGGAATAGCGGGAGTGGATGAGCAGTTCTTC. It is translated as CASSLGIAGVDEQFF.

This clonotype was seen just once. V and J are TRBV24-1 and TRBJ2-1; 12 bases fit TRBD2. The CDR3 loop spans 16 amino acids. The germline CDR1 and CDR2 sequences are KGHDR and SFDVKD. V lost 5 bases and J lost 10; bases outside the gene matches: 11. CDR3 in amino acids: CATSALTTSGSDEQFF. As DNA, the CDR3 is TGTGCCACCAGTGCCTTAACGACTAGCGGGAGCGACGAGCAGTTCTTC.

V gene TRBV20-1 combines with J gene TRBJ2-5, with D perhaps being TRBD1 or TRBD2 (5 bases each). The V and J ends lost 6 bases and 7 bases respectively, with 9 bases between them. Per germline, CDR1 DFQATT and CDR2 SNEGSKA (reference sequence). The CDR3 runs to 10 residues. CDR3 region: CSADGGTQYF. The CDR3 DNA reads TGCAGTGCCGATGGGGGGACCCAGTACTTC.

In this sample, this clonotype turned up once. As the CDR3 is not closed by the conserved phenylalanine or tryptophan, this likely results from a read error. The gene calls are TRBV20-1 and TRBJ2-2, with TRBD2 matching over 8 bases. The junction had 4 bases not matched to a gene; V was cut back by 3 bases and J by 7 bases. The CDR3 is 13 residues long. From germline, CDR1 is DFQATT and CDR2 SNEGSKA (reference sequence). This CDR3 is CSARTGGVGELFS. DNA of the CDR3: TGCAGTGCTAGGACGGGGGGGGTCGGGGAGCTGTTTTCT.

The sample holds many counts of this clonotype. The rearrangement joins TRBV12-3 or TRBV12-4 to TRBJ2-3, with 7 bases fitting TRBD2. Losses at the gene ends were 6 bases for V and 6 bases for J; bases not matched to a gene: 12. The CDR3 covers 15 residues. In DNA, the CDR3 is TGTGCCAGCAGACATCGGGACTACTCTACTGATACGCAGTATTTT. This translates into CASRHRDYSTDTQYF.

The gene calls are TRBV3-1 and TRBJ2-5, with TRBD2 matching over 8 bases. Germline values: CDR1 LGHDT, CDR2 YNNKEL (reference sequence). The junction had 8 bases not matched to a gene; V was cut back by 4 bases and J by 4 bases. The CDR3 contains 15 residues. In DNA form, the CDR3 reads TGTGCCAGCAGCCTCGGGACTAGACGGGGAGAGACCCAGTACTTC. It is translated as CASSLGTRRGETQYF.

The gene calls are TRBV5-1 and TRBJ2-3; a possible D gene is TRBD2 (5 bases). The CDR3 spans 15 residues. Germline CDR1 SGHRS, CDR2 YFSETQ. The germline V and J ends were trimmed by 3 bases and 0 bases, with 11 bases remaining between them. The CDR3 protein is CASSYLAASTDTQYF. For the CDR3, the DNA is TGCGCCAGCAGCTATCTAGCCGCTAGCACAGATACGCAGTATTTT. The variable domain in full, completed from reference TRBV5-1 and TRBJ2-3, reads KAGVTQTPRYLIKTRGQQVTLSCSPISGHRSVSWYQQTPGQGLQFLFEYFSETQRNKGNFPGRFSGRQFSNSRSEMNVSTLELGDSALYLCASSYLAASTDTQYFGPGTRLTVL.

The chain employs TRBV5-1 and TRBJ1-1; D ambiguous. The CDR3 is 16 residues long. Germline lookup yields CDR1 SGHRS and CDR2 YFSETQ. V lost 3 bases to trimming and J lost 5 bases, with 20 bases between them. DNA of the CDR3: TGCGCCAGCAGCTCCGTCAGTAATAGGGAAAAAACTGAAGCTTTCTTT. This gives the protein CASSSVSNREKTEAFF. The full variable domain, in which reference TRBV5-1 and TRBJ1-1 provide the parts outside the CDR3, is KAGVTQTPRYLIKTRGQQVTLSCSPISGHRSVSWYQQTPGQGLQFLFEYFSETQRNKGNFPGRFSGRQFSNSRSEMNVSTLELGDSALYLCASSSVSNREKTEAFFGQGTRLTVV.

A few counts support this clonotype. The chain carries TRBV12-3 or TRBV12-4 and TRBJ2-5, with TRBD2 matching 9 bases. CDR3 length: 12 residues. V shed 6 bases and J 8 bases; nucleotides not matched to a gene: 4. CDR3 sequence: CASSRGRGTQYF. The CDR3 nucleotides are TGTGCCAGCAGCCGCGGGAGGGGAACCCAGTACTTC.

This clonotype showed up many times. The rearrangement joins TRBV12-3 or TRBV12-4 to TRBJ1-1; possible D gene TRBD1, 5 bases. With 3 bases removed from V and 0 bases from J, the gap between germline ends came to 8 bases. The CDR3 is 14 residues long. The CDR3 DNA sequence: TGTGCCAGCAGTTTTAGACAGCTGAACACTGAAGCTTTCTTT. Its protein product is CASSFRQLNTEAFF.

The chain uses TRBV2 and TRBJ2-1; the match to TRBD1 covers 10 bases. The CDR3 spans 15 residues. CDR1 is SNHLY and CDR2 is FYNNEI in the germline V gene. Trimming at V came to 6 bases and at J to 5 bases, leaving 7 bases not matched to a gene. The CDR3 DNA reads as TGTGCCAGCAGAGCAGGGACAGGGGTAAACAATGAGCAGTTCTTC. It yields the protein CASRAGTGVNNEQFF.

The table lists this clonotype with a few counts. The chain combines TRBV4-2 with TRBJ2-1; TRBD1 matches 9 bases. The CDR3 runs to 15 residues. Germline CDR1 is LGHNA and CDR2 is YNFKEQ. With V trimmed by 5 bases and J by 5 bases, 7 bases remained unmatched. The CDR3 DNA follows: TGTGCCAGCAGCGTCCCGGGACAGGGTAACAATGAGCAGTTCTTC. This gives the protein CASSVPGQGNNEQFF.

This chain links TRBV7-8 with TRBJ2-5, with D unresolved. The CDR3 sequence is 12 residues long. V was trimmed by 2 bases and J by 5 bases, leaving 6 bases between them. Germline V lookup: CDR1 SGHVS, CDR2 FQNEAQ. CDR3 sequence: CASSLSRETQYF. CDR3 DNA sequence: TGTGCCAGCAGCTTAAGTCGTGAGACCCAGTACTTC.

The chain carries TRBV18 and TRBJ1-6; weak D call: TRBD1 (5 bases). Germline-derived CDR1 and CDR2 are KGHSH and LQKENI. V lost 3 bases to trimming and J lost 10 bases, with 16 bases between them. CDR3 length equals 15 residues. CDR3 DNA sequence: TGTGCCAGCTCACCGGTGGCAGGGAGTGGGTCACCCCTCCACTTT. It encodes CASSPVAGSGSPLHF.

The chain is built from TRBV5-1 and TRBJ2-2; D remains unclear. The CDR3 has 15 residues. The germline V gene has CDR1 SGHRS and CDR2 YFSETQ. The V end was cut by 0 bases, the J end by 3 bases, with 9 bases between. DNA for the CDR3: TGCGCCAGCAGCTTGGACAGTCCCTACACCGGGGAGCTGTTTTTT. Translated, it gives CASSLDSPYTGELFF. Together with reference TRBV5-1 and TRBJ2-2, the CDR3 gives the full variable domain: KAGVTQTPRYLIKTRGQQVTLSCSPISGHRSVSWYQQTPGQGLQFLFEYFSETQRNKGNFPGRFSGRQFSNSRSEMNVSTLELGDSALYLCASSLDSPYTGELFFGEGSRLTVL.